This T cell receptor (beta chain) was sequenced during a study of OX40 agonist ivuxolimab in advanced cancers. V was clipped by 10 bases and J by 1 base; unmatched bases: 6. Germline values: CDR1 MNHEY, CDR2 SMNVEV (reference sequence). The CDR3 runs 13 residues. This table comes from immunoSEQ multiplex PCR, and its TCRdb copy is limited to in-frame clones, with some not included. Found here are about 55,000 clones, around 86% of them singletons; the top ten hold roughly 12%. This TCR came from an adult with an advanced solid tumor such as melanoma, head and neck, liver or kidney cancer. This chain links TRBV27 with TRBJ2-7; 8 nucleotides match TRBD1. The sample in question was CD4+ or CD8+ T cells sorted from blood, obtained in a trial of the OX40 agonist ivuxolimab. CDR3 in amino acids: CATAGQESYEQYF. Here the CDR3 DNA reads TGTGCCACCGCGGGACAGGAGTCCTACGAGCAGTACTTC.